This T cell receptor (beta chain) was recovered during a study of OX40 agonist ivuxolimab in advanced cancers. Study-wide context: Ivuxolimab was administered intravenously to patients at 0.01 to 10 mg/kg every 2 weeks. Anti-PD-1, anti-PD-L1 or anti-CTLA-4 therapy given earlier was allowed, and 30% to 45% had some. Regarding the study as a whole: The work left the antigen specificity of expanded peripheral T cells undetermined. At 0.1 to 3.0 mg/kg and by week 6, clonal expansion occurred in CD4+ and CD8+ blood T cells.

V shed 6 bases and J shed 6 bases, with 21 bases lying between them. CDR1 and CDR2 (germline): SGHAT, FQNNGV. The CDR3 is made up of 16 amino acids. Only in-frame clones appear in the TCRdb table, and some are missing; sequencing was by immunoSEQ multiplex PCR. There are about 78,000 clones in the sample; roughly 92% occur only once, and about 3% lies in the top ten. About this clone itself: Its specificity is unknown.

This sample comprised CD4+ or CD8+ T cells sorted from blood, obtained in a trial of the OX40 agonist ivuxolimab. The sequence was collected from an adult with an advanced solid tumor such as melanoma, head and neck, liver or kidney cancer. This chain connects TRBV11-2 to TRBJ2-1; D may correspond to TRBD1 or TRBD2 (5 bases each). Here the CDR3 DNA reads TGTGCCAGCAGGCTCCCGGGACCCACCTGGGGCAATGAGCAGTTCTTC. Protein: CASRLPGPTWGNEQFF. Full variable domain (remainder filled in from reference TRBV11-2 and TRBJ2-1): EAGVAQSPRYKIIEKRQSVAFWCNPISGHATLYWYQQILGQGPKLLIQFQNNGVVDDSQLPKDRFSAERLKGVDSTLKIQPAKLEDSAVYLCASRLPGPTWGNEQFFGPGTRLTVL.